The 18 T cell receptor beta chains listed next were all sequenced from one sample in a study of blood T cell repertoires in COVID-19. Data came from immunoSEQ multiplex PCR; TCRdb stores just in-frame clones and leaves some out. The sample includes about 160,000 clones, roughly 84% of them seen just once. The specimen was peripheral blood. The receptors derive from a middle-aged man with acute or convalescent COVID-19.

CDR3 protein: CASSLSSRNNEQFF. CDR3 nucleotides: TGTGCCAGCAGCTTGAGTAGCAGAAACAATGAGCAGTTCTTC. The rearrangement links TRBV7-2 to TRBJ2-1; D ambiguous. CDR1 is SGHTA, CDR2 FQGNSA, per germline. Between the trimmed V and J ends, which lost 3 bases and 5 bases, there was a span of 11 bases. CDR3 length equals 14 residues. The variable domain in full, with the rest retrieved from reference TRBV7-2 and TRBJ2-1, is GAGVSQSPSNKVTEKGKDVELRCDPISGHTALYWYRQSLGQGLEFLIYFQGNSAPDKSGLPSDRFSAERTGGSVSTLTIQRTQQEDSAVYLCASSLSSRNNEQFFGPGTRLTVL.

The chain combines TRBV5-1 with TRBJ2-3, with TRBD1 matching over 8 bases. Germline CDR1 is SGHRS and CDR2 is YFSETQ. V dropped 3 bases and J dropped 0; count of bases not matched to a gene: 3. The CDR3 spans 15 residues. The CDR3 DNA reads TGCGCCAGCAGCTCCCGGGACAGGAGCACAGATACGCAGTATTTT. Residues: CASSSRDRSTDTQYF.

This clone has more than one count but fewer than ten. V and J are TRBV6-2 or TRBV6-3 and TRBJ1-5; tentative D call: TRBD1 (5 bases). Trimming took 6 bases from V and 5 from J, leaving 14 bases between them. The germline V gene has CDR1 MNHEY and CDR2 SVGEGT. The CDR3 is made up of 14 amino acids. Here the CDR3 DNA reads TGTGCCAGCAGCAGGACAAACCAGGATCAGCCCCAGCATTTT. Its protein product is CASSRTNQDQPQHF.

V is TRBV5-1 and J is TRBJ2-5; no definite D call. V lost 1 base, J lost 2 bases, and 9 bases lay in between. The CDR3 consists of 14 residues. From germline, CDR1 is SGHRS and CDR2 YFSETQ. The CDR3 here is CASSLLGRQETQYF. The CDR3 nucleotides are TGCGCCAGCAGCTTGCTGGGCAGGCAAGAGACCCAGTACTTC.

The gene calls are TRBV10-1 and TRBJ1-4; 12 bases line up with TRBD1. V was clipped by 6 bases and J by 9 bases; unmatched bases: 5. The CDR3 runs to 14 residues. CDR1 is WNHNN and CDR2 is SYGVQD in the germline V gene (reference sequence). As DNA, the CDR3 is TGCGCCAGCAGGGGACAGGGGGCCAAGAAAAAACTGTTTTTT. Translated: CASRGQGAKKKLFF.

This chain links TRBV13 with TRBJ2-2; the D gene is possibly TRBD1 (6 bases). Germline CDR1 reads PRHDT; CDR2 reads FYEKMQ (reference sequence). The CDR3 extends over 16 amino acids. V was trimmed by 2 bases and J by 0 bases, leaving 10 bases between them. Here the CDR3 reads CASSLRDISNTGELFF. For the CDR3, the DNA is TGTGCCAGCAGCTTAAGGGACATATCGAACACCGGGGAGCTGTTTTTT.

This rearrangement joins TRBV5-1 to TRBJ1-5; TRBD1 is a possible D gene (6 bases). The CDR3 is 16 residues long. Germline V gene sequence: CDR1 SGHRS, CDR2 YFSETQ. The V and J ends lost 1 base and 6 bases respectively, with 17 bases between them. DNA of the CDR3: TGCGCCAGCAGCTTGACCGGGGGGGCTACCGGTCAGCCCCAGCATTTT. This translates into CASSLTGGATGQPQHF.

This clone has a single count. This rearrangement joins TRBV24-1 to TRBJ1-1; 8 bases match TRBD1. The CDR3 loop spans 15 amino acids. Germline trimming cut 4 bases from V and 0 bases from J; bases unmatched to any gene: 3. From germline, CDR1 is KGHDR and CDR2 SFDVKD. CDR3 residues: CATSEGDRLNTEAFF. DNA of the CDR3: TGTGCCACCAGTGAGGGGGACAGGTTGAACACTGAAGCTTTCTTT.

The rearrangement uses TRBV5-6 and TRBJ1-2; TRBD1 aligns across 8 bases. The germline CDR1 and CDR2 sequences are SGHDT and YYEEEE. V was clipped by 4 bases and J by 7 bases; unmatched bases: 6. The CDR3 is made up of 13 amino acids. The DNA for the CDR3 is TGTGCCAGCAGCCCCGGGACAGGAGTTGGCTACACCTTC. Its translation: CASSPGTGVGYTF.

In this sample, this clone turned up a few times. The V and J genes are TRBV29-1 and TRBJ1-2, with 7 nucleotides matching TRBD1. The CDR3 runs 11 residues. The junction had 6 bases not matched to a gene; V was cut back by 4 bases and J by 10 bases. Looked up from germline, CDR1 is SQVTM and CDR2 is ANQGSEA. The CDR3 here is CSVVRGIDYTF. CDR3 bases: TGCAGCGTTGTCAGGGGGATAGACTACACCTTC.

V is TRBV11-3 and J is TRBJ2-2; D is perhaps TRBD1 (6 bases). The CDR3 totals 14 residues. Germline CDR1 SGHNT, CDR2 YENEEA. V lost 5 bases to trimming and J lost 6 bases, with 13 bases between them. CDR3 loop: CASSPPGDAGELFF. DNA of the CDR3: TGTGCCAGCAGCCCCCCAGGGGACGCCGGGGAGCTGTTTTTT.

This clone was observed a handful of times. In nucleotides, the CDR3 is TGCGCCAGCAGCCAAGATAACAGCGGGGGGGTTAGGCCCGGGGAGCTGTTTTTT. This codes for CASSQDNSGGVRPGELFF. The chain joins TRBV4-3 to TRBJ2-2, with 10 bases matching TRBD2. Germline CDR1 is LGHNA and CDR2 is YSLEER. The CDR3 is 18 residues long. Germline trimming cut 0 bases from V and 6 bases from J; bases unmatched to any gene: 10.

This clone was observed a handful of times. The genes are TRBV5-4 and TRBJ1-2; 8 nucleotides agree with TRBD1. This CDR3 is built from 16 residues. Germline CDR1 reads SGHNT; CDR2 reads YYREEE (reference sequence). Unmatched junction bases numbered 14, after V lost 7 bases and J lost 3 bases. DNA of the CDR3: TGTGCCAGCGCACGTAATCAAGGACAGGGAGACTATGGCTACACCTTC. It specifies CASARNQGQGDYGYTF.

The chain couples TRBV7-3 to TRBJ2-2, with 7 positions matching TRBD1. The J segment lost 0 bases and the V segment lost 2 bases, leaving 3 bases of the junction unmatched. Germline V gives CDR1 SGHTA, CDR2 FQGTGA. CDR3 length: 16 residues. This CDR3 reads CASSLLGTANTGELFF. CDR3 DNA: TGTGCCAGCAGCTTACTCGGGACAGCGAACACCGGGGAGCTGTTTTTT.

The chain's CDR3 is CASSAIPQGPLNTGELFF. The CDR3 coding sequence is TGTGCCAGCAGCGCCATCCCACAGGGACCGTTGAACACCGGGGAGCTGTTTTTT. The chain is built from TRBV5-4 and TRBJ2-2; TRBD1 is a possible D gene (6 bases). Trimming pared 4 bases from V and 1 base from J, leaving 20 bases between. Germline CDR1 SGHNT, CDR2 YYREEE (reference sequence). The CDR3 length is 18 residues.

The rearrangement joins TRBV7-9 to TRBJ2-7; 7 nucleotides match TRBD2. V lost 5 bases, J lost 7 bases, and 17 bases stayed unmatched. CDR3 length equals 16 residues. Germline values: CDR1 SEHNR, CDR2 FQNEAQ (reference sequence). CDR3 DNA sequence: TGTGCCAGCAGCCTGGGAGGAGCGGGGAGCCTATGGGAGCAGTACTTC. Protein product: CASSLGGAGSLWEQYF. Full variable domain (rest looked up from reference TRBV7-9 and TRBJ2-7): DTGVSQNPRHKITKRGQNVTFRCDPISEHNRLYWYRQTLGQGPEFLTYFQNEAQLEKSRLLSDRFSAERPKGSFSTLEIQRTEQGDSAMYLCASSLGGAGSLWEQYFGPGTRLTVT.

This clone was observed a few times. The chain joins TRBV5-6 to TRBJ1-1, with a possible D match to TRBD1 (5 bases). Per the germline V gene, CDR1 is SGHDT and CDR2 is YYEEEE. Trimming took 0 bases from V and 1 from J, leaving 10 bases between them. The CDR3 has 15 amino acids. The CDR3 region has the DNA TGTGCCAGCAGCTTGGGCGGGGGTACGAACACTGAAGCTTTCTTT. Protein: CASSLGGGTNTEAFF.

The chain employs TRBV5-1 and TRBJ2-1, with a tentative D call TRBD1 (5 bases). Germline loops: CDR1 SGHRS, CDR2 YFSETQ. V was cut by 0 bases and J by 1 base, with 8 bases left in between. The CDR3 runs 15 residues. CDR3 nucleotides: TGCGCCAGCAGCTTGGTAGGGGCGTCCTACAATGAGCAGTTCTTC. Translation: CASSLVGASYNEQFF.